The rows below give T cell receptor beta chains drawn from one sample of a study of blood T cell repertoires in COVID-19. Profiled with immunoSEQ multiplex PCR; TCRdb holds only in-frame clones, not every one. The top ten hold about 4.5% of the sample, which has around 130,000 clones, 82% seen once. Sequencing was carried out using peripheral blood. Source of these receptors: a woman in her 70s with acute or convalescent COVID-19. Each CDR3 is given with its conserved first and last residue. Each record gives: clone size, CDR3 length, V gene, J gene, D gene, CDR3 DNA, CDR3 protein. A D gene is named only where the DNA matches it firmly. Clone size appears in some rows only: once, few, many, or a class for an expanded clone.

>-|16|TRBV24-1|TRBJ2-1|TRBD1
TGTGCCACCAGTGATTCGGGACAGGGGGTACGGGATGAGCAGTTCTTC
CATSDSGQGVRDEQFF
>-|16|TRBV5-8|TRBJ1-2|TRBD1
TGTGCCAGCAGCGGTACCGGGACAGCAAAATTGTATGGCTACACCTTC
CASSGTGTAKLYGYTF
>-|16|TRBV5-6|TRBJ2-1|TRBD1
TGTGCCAGCAGCTTGGCTCTCACGGACAGGGAAACTGAGCAGTTCTTC
CASSLALTDRETEQFF
>-|15|TRBV5-1|TRBJ1-2|TRBD1
TGCGCCAGCAGCTTACAGGGGGAAAGAAGCTATGGCTACACCTTC
CASSLQGERSYGYTF
>-|13|TRBV29-1|TRBJ1-1|-
TGCAGCGTTTCAGACGGTGGCGGCACTGAAGCTTTCTTT
CSVSDGGGTEAFF
>-|17|TRBV5-1|TRBJ1-3|-
TGCGCCAGCAGCTTGGAGTCCCAAAGCCCCTCTGGAAACACCATATATTTT
CASSLESQSPSGNTIYF
>few|13|TRBV11-3|TRBJ2-1|-
TGTGCCAGCAGCCCCGCCGGGGTGAATGAGCAGTTCTTC
CASSPAGVNEQFF
>-|14|TRBV4-1|TRBJ1-1|TRBD1
TGCGCCAGCAGCCAAGGACAGGGGTACACTGAAGCTTTCTTT
CASSQGQGYTEAFF
>-|11|TRBV7-9|TRBJ1-2|-
TGTGCCAGCAGCTCAGGGTTTGGCTACACCTTC
CASSSGFGYTF
>-|15|TRBV24-1|TRBJ2-3|TRBD1
TGTGCCACCAGTGACCCTACGGGACAGGGAGATACGCAGTATTTT
CATSDPTGQGDTQYF
>-|15|TRBV5-1|TRBJ1-5|TRBD1
TGCGCCAGCAGCTCTACAGGGGGGGGCAATCAGCCCCAGCATTTT
CASSSTGGGNQPQHF
>once|14|TRBV6-5|TRBJ1-2|TRBD1
TGTGCCAGCAGGCCAACCGGGACAGTCTATGGCTACACCTTC
CASRPTGTVYGYTF
>-|15|TRBV18|TRBJ1-5|TRBD1
TGTGCCAGCTCATTCGGACAGGGGGCAAATCAGCCCCAGCATTTT
CASSFGQGANQPQHF
>-|18|TRBV19|TRBJ1-1|-
TGTGCCAGTAGTCCACCGGGACACAATTTTCCAATGAACACTGAAGCTTTCTTT
CASSPPGHNFPMNTEAFF
>-|14|TRBV7-2|TRBJ1-2|-
TGTGCCAGCAGCTCTAGGCAGGGAGGTTTAGGCTACACCTTC
CASSSRQGGLGYTF
>-|15|TRBV6-2/TRBV6-3|TRBJ2-1|TRBD2
TGTGCCAGCAGTTACGCGGGGGGGCGAATCAATGAGCAGTTCTTC
CASSYAGGRINEQFF
>-|14|TRBV6-5|TRBJ1-1|TRBD1
TGTGCCAGCAGACAACAGGGGGCGGGGAGTGAAGCTTTCTTT
CASRQQGAGSEAFF
>-|14|TRBV5-1|TRBJ1-1|TRBD1
TGCGCCAGCAGCCCGGGGACAGGGGACACTGAAGCTTTCTTT
CASSPGTGDTEAFF
>-|14|TRBV7-9|TRBJ1-3|-
TGTGCCAGCAGTCAGAATCCTTCTGGAAACACCATATATTTT
CASSQNPSGNTIYF
>-|16|TRBV4-3|TRBJ2-3|TRBD2
TGCGCCAGCAGCCAATTTAGCGGGGGGGCTACAGATACGCAGTATTTT
CASSQFSGGATDTQYF
>once|13|TRBV6-1|TRBJ1-3|-
TGTGCCAGCAGTGAGGGCTTTACTCACACCATATATTTT
CASSEGFTHTIYF
>few|13|TRBV25-1|TRBJ1-2|-
TGTGCCAGCAGTGAATCCGGGAACTATGGCTACACCTTC
CASSESGNYGYTF
>few|14|TRBV10-3|TRBJ1-3|TRBD1
TGTGCCATCAGTGCCACAGGGGCCGGAAACACCATATATTTT
CAISATGAGNTIYF
>-|11|TRBV6-5|TRBJ1-2|-
TGTGCCAGCAGCAAAACTTATGGCTACACCTTC
CASSKTYGYTF
>-|15|TRBV19|TRBJ2-2|-
TGTGCCAGTAGTCGTCCAGGGCTAAACACCGGGGAGCTGTTTTTT
CASSRPGLNTGELFF
>-|13|TRBV7-7|TRBJ1-4|-
TGTGCCAGCAGCTTAGATACAGGCTCCAAACTGTTTTTT
CASSLDTGSKLFF
>-|12|TRBV29-1|TRBJ1-2|TRBD1
TGCAGCGTTGGACAGGGGTTCTATGGCTACACCTTC
CSVGQGFYGYTF
>-|14|TRBV4-3|TRBJ1-1|-
TGCGCCAGCAGCCAAGAAACAAGGGGAACTGAAGCTTTCTTT
CASSQETRGTEAFF
>-|14|TRBV14|TRBJ1-5|-
TGTGCCAGCAGCGAAGGAGGGTTCGGGCAGCCCCAGCATTTT
CASSEGGFGQPQHF
>-|14|TRBV19|TRBJ2-7|TRBD1
TGTGCCAGTAGTTCAACCCTTACAGGGGTCGAGCAGTACTTC
CASSSTLTGVEQYF
>-|14|TRBV21-1|TRBJ1-2|-
TGTGCCAGCAGCTCAAAAGGGGATTTTTATGGCTACACCTTC
CASSSKGDFYGYTF
>-|14|TRBV5-1|TRBJ1-1|-
TGCGCCAGCAGCGGCACAGGTTCGTCACTTGAAGCTTTCTTT
CASSGTGSSLEAFF
>-|16|TRBV19|TRBJ1-2|TRBD1
TGTGCCAGTAGTTCCGGGACAGGGTATTCGAACTATGGCTACACCTTC
CASSSGTGYSNYGYTF
>once|15|TRBV5-1|TRBJ2-2|-
TGCGCCAGCAGCCAGGACAGACCGAACACCGGGGAGCTGTTTTTT
CASSQDRPNTGELFF
>-|14|TRBV5-5|TRBJ1-5|-
TGTGCCAGCAGCTCCTACAGGGAGGGACAGCCCCAGCATTTT
CASSSYREGQPQHF